This TCR beta chain was obtained from a study of T cell responses to AZD1222 COVID-19 vaccine. Study-level findings and limits: Clonal diversity was possibly underestimated; the donors were predominantly white British and more often female. Nearly half of the spike-specific TCRs reportedly recognize variant regions that carry no mutations. Every sample of the repertoires postdated the peak T cell response. Seropositivity was recorded at baseline in only a handful of AZD1222 recipients.

The assay was immunoSEQ multiplex PCR, and TCRdb's table has in-frame clones only and misses some. The sample includes some 99,000 clones, 70% to 85% of them seen just once. As concerns this clone: Antigen specificity is unknown.

Germline CDR1 is SGHRS and CDR2 is YFSETQ. Trimming shortened V by 5 bases and J by 4 bases, and 12 bases separated the two germline ends. The CDR3 length is 14 residues. Here the sequenced sample was peripheral blood, taken 28 days after the second AZD1222 dose. The chain employs TRBV5-1 and TRBJ1-4, with a tentative D call TRBD1 (5 bases). This TCR came from an adult who received the AZD1222 COVID-19 vaccine. The CDR3 sequence is CASRPQGSNEKLFF. The CDR3 region has the DNA TGCGCCAGCAGGCCTCAGGGTAGTAATGAAAAACTGTTTTTT.